The 27 T cell receptor beta chains in this list originate from one sample, sequenced in a study of regulatory T cells in long-lasting Graves disease. Time point given: newly diagnosed GD, antithyroid drugs for less than 3 months. The authors made the TCR library using RNA they extracted from PBMCs. Combining iRepertoire HTBI primers with Arm-PCR of CDR3 regions, the authors built TCR beta libraries. TCRdb re-analysed the multiplex PCR reads in MiXCR, keeping a single row per CDR3 protein. The sample shows around 450,000 distinct CDR3 sequences, around 15% of them seen only once. These data also formed part of another study, on T cells in Graves' hyperthyroidism and ophthalmopathy.

Sequenced material: peripheral blood mononuclear cells (PBMCs), taken at new diagnosis, from a patient treated with antithyroid drugs. The receptor set was obtained from a man aged 35 to 55 with Graves disease.

This clonotype was picked up many times. The chain is built from TRBV20-1 and TRBJ1-1; tentative D call: TRBD1 (6 bases). The germline CDR1 and CDR2 sequences are DFQATT and SNEGSKA (reference sequence). The CDR3 length is 15 residues. Trimming pared 4 bases from V and 1 base from J, leaving 16 bases between. CDR3 sequence (DNA): TGCAGTGCTACCCGGGACAACAAAAGGAACACTGAAGCTTTCTTT. Protein product: CSATRDNKRNTEAFF.

The chain couples TRBV20-1 to TRBJ1-5; TRBD1 is a possible D gene (5 bases). Germline CDR1 is DFQATT and CDR2 is SNEGSKA (reference sequence). The V end was cut by 3 bases, the J end by 2 bases, with 14 bases between. The CDR3 is 15 amino acids. The CDR3 sequence is CSASKGQVRNQPQHF. The CDR3 nucleotides read TGCAGTGCTAGTAAGGGGCAGGTACGCAATCAGCCCCAGCATTTT.

This clonotype was counted only a few times. The V call is TRBV24-1, the J call TRBJ2-3, with TRBD1 matching 9 bases. The length of the CDR3 is 18 residues. The V and J ends lost 2 bases and 5 bases, in that order; junction bases with no gene match: 13. Germline V gene lookup returns CDR1 KGHDR and CDR2 SFDVKD. CDR3 region: CATSDSKPGQGSIDTQYF. The CDR3 DNA follows: TGTGCCACCAGTGATTCTAAACCGGGACAGGGCAGTATAGATACGCAGTATTTT.

The genes are TRBV10-3 and TRBJ2-3; 7 bases align to TRBD2. The CDR3 totals 17 residues. The germline gives CDR1 ENHRY, CDR2 SYGVKD. Trimming cost V 1 base and J 0 bases; bases outside gene matches: 7. This chain's CDR3 is CAISEFPAGLSTDTQYF. CDR3 DNA sequence: TGTGCCATCAGTGAGTTTCCAGCGGGGTTGAGCACAGATACGCAGTATTTT.

This clonotype was counted ten times or more. This chain connects TRBV12-5 to TRBJ2-1; the match to TRBD2 covers 9 bases. V dropped 6 bases and J dropped 9; count of bases not matched to a gene: 15. The CDR3 has 16 residues. CDR1 is LGHNT and CDR2 is FRNRAP in the germline V gene. The CDR3 spells CASGPISSGNELEQFF. The CDR3 bases are TGTGCTAGTGGACCGATATCTAGCGGGAATGAACTTGAGCAGTTCTTC.

This clonotype was seen ten or more times. The chain joins TRBV19 to TRBJ2-1; no reliable D call. CDR3 length equals 17 residues. V was pared by 0 bases and J by 0 bases, with 12 bases between. Germline CDR1 and CDR2: LNHDA and SQIVND (reference sequence). The CDR3 here is CASSIDPVRLSYNEQFF. The CDR3 DNA reads TGTGCCAGTAGTATAGATCCGGTGAGGCTCTCCTACAATGAGCAGTTCTTC.

This clonotype was counted many times. The rearrangement uses TRBV28 and TRBJ1-2; 7 positions agree with TRBD1. The germline gives CDR1 MDHEN, CDR2 SYDVKM. The CDR3 contains 15 residues. The ends lost 4 bases at V and 4 bases at J; junction bases unmatched: 9. CDR3 sequence: CASSSPGEGAYGYTF. The CDR3 DNA sequence: TGTGCCAGCAGTTCTCCCGGGGAGGGGGCCTATGGCTACACCTTC.

The sample holds many counts of this clonotype. The chain employs TRBV30 and TRBJ1-1, with D maybe TRBD1 (5 bases). The CDR3 has 15 amino acids. From germline, CDR1 is GTSNPN and CDR2 SVGIG (reference sequence). V lost 1 base to trimming and J lost 6 bases, with 18 bases between them. The CDR3 loop is CAWSGWEGRGSEAFF. CDR3 in DNA: TGTGCCTGGAGTGGTTGGGAGGGGAGGGGTTCTGAAGCTTTCTTT. Full variable domain (outside the CDR3, taken from reference TRBV30 and TRBJ1-1): SQTIHQWPATLVQPVGSPLSLECTVEGTSNPNLYWYRQAAGRGLQLLFYSVGIGQISSEVPQNLSASRPQDRQFILSSKKLLLSDSGFYLCAWSGWEGRGSEAFFGQGTRLTVV.

The table lists this clonotype with many counts. The chain links TRBV28 to TRBJ2-5; weak D call: TRBD2 (7 bases). CDR3 size: 15 residues. From germline, CDR1 is MDHEN and CDR2 SYDVKM. Between the trimmed V and J ends, which lost 8 bases and 4 bases, there was a span of 20 bases. The CDR3 DNA follows: TGTGCCAGCGGGGGCCAGGGAGGGATTAGAGAGACCCAGTACTTC. It specifies CASGGQGGIRETQYF.

This chain connects TRBV9 to TRBJ1-2; D not resolved. With 3 bases removed from V and 7 bases from J, the gap between germline ends came to 16 bases. The CDR3 has 14 residues. In germline, CDR1 is SGDLS, CDR2 YYNGEE. DNA for the CDR3: TGTGCCAGCAGCGCTCAATTAAGTTCGGGTGGCTACACCTTC. Translation: CASSAQLSSGGYTF.

This clonotype was observed a handful of times. V usage is TRBV10-2 and J usage is TRBJ2-7; possible D gene TRBD2, 7 bases. The ends were cut back, 7 bases at V and 4 bases at J, with 17 bases in the middle. The CDR3 spans 14 residues. CDR1 and CDR2 from the germline V gene are WSHSY and SAAADI. The CDR3 DNA reads as TGCGCCAGCATAAAGGGGGGGCAGGAGTACGAGCAGTACTTC. It translates to CASIKGGQEYEQYF.

This sequence joins TRBV7-2 and TRBJ1-2; 7 bases agree with TRBD1. With V trimmed by 7 bases and J by 4 bases, 9 bases remained unmatched. CDR3 length: 14 amino acids. The germline V gene encodes CDR1 SGHTA and CDR2 FQGNSA. The CDR3 region has the DNA TGTGCCAGCACACCCGACAGGGCGGGCTATGGCTACACCTTC. Protein sequence: CASTPDRAGYGYTF.

In this sample, this clonotype turned up many times. This sequence joins TRBV30 and TRBJ2-7; perhaps TRBD1 as D (7 bases). Germline V lookup: CDR1 GTSNPN, CDR2 SVGIG (reference sequence). This CDR3 has 13 residues. Trimming took 6 bases from V and 4 from J, leaving 16 bases between them. The CDR3 sequence: CACWQGGKYEQYF. DNA for the CDR3: TGTGCCTGCTGGCAGGGGGGTAAATACGAGCAGTACTTC.

In its sample, this clonotype was seen many times. CDR3 amino acids: CASSQGTSGNHEQYF. The DNA for the CDR3 is TGTGCCAGCAGCCAAGGGACTAGCGGGAACCACGAGCAGTACTTC. The V gene is TRBV3-1, the J gene TRBJ2-7; TRBD2 matches 12 bases. With 1 base clipped from V and 5 bases from J, the junction kept 3 bases outside the gene matches. The germline V gene has CDR1 LGHDT and CDR2 YNNKEL (reference sequence). This CDR3 is 15 amino acids long.

Ten or more counts support this clonotype. This rearrangement joins TRBV11-3 to TRBJ2-2; tentatively, D is TRBD2 (5 bases). This CDR3 is built from 14 residues. CDR1 is SGHNT and CDR2 is YENEEA in the germline V gene. V was pared by 5 bases and J by 6 bases, with 13 bases between. This CDR3 reads CASSADERAGELFF. The CDR3 DNA sequence: TGTGCCAGCAGCGCGGACGAGAGGGCCGGGGAGCTGTTTTTT.

A few counts support this clonotype. The J gene is TRBJ2-1, the V gene TRBV6-1; TRBD2 agrees at 16 bases. J gave up 3 bases and V 7 bases, and 12 bases lay outside the gene matches. This CDR3 is 19 amino acids long. Germline-derived CDR1 and CDR2 are MNHNS and SASEGT. The CDR3 region is CASNHPGTSGRAYYNEQFF. Here the CDR3 DNA reads TGTGCCAGCAACCACCCGGGGACTAGCGGGAGGGCCTACTACAATGAGCAGTTCTTC.

There are a few counts of this clonotype. The chain has TRBV2 and TRBJ1-3; possibly TRBD1 for D (5 bases). The length of the CDR3 is 16 residues. V shed 4 bases and J shed 0 bases, with 13 bases lying between them. In germline, CDR1 is SNHLY, CDR2 FYNNEI. The CDR3 reads CASSGGGANSGNTIYF. The CDR3 nucleotides read TGTGCCAGCAGTGGGGGCGGGGCCAACTCTGGAAACACCATATATTTT.

In this sample, this clonotype turned up a few times. This chain uses TRBV5-6 with TRBJ2-4, with unresolved D. Trimming took 2 bases from V and 0 from J, leaving 12 bases between them. CDR1 SGHDT and CDR2 YYEEEE come from the germline V gene. CDR3 length: 16 residues. CDR3: CASSFWTRLAKNIQYF. In nucleotides, the CDR3 is TGTGCCAGCAGCTTCTGGACGCGGCTAGCCAAAAACATTCAGTACTTC.

To note about this clonotype: This may be a read error, as it is one base from a much larger clone. The chain has TRBV7-9 and TRBJ2-1; 9 nucleotides line up with TRBD1. The V gene's germline CDR1 is SEHNR and CDR2 FQNEAQ (reference sequence). The CDR3 consists of 16 residues. The V gene end was trimmed by 4 bases and the J gene end by 11 bases; junction bases not matched to a gene: 15. The DNA of the CDR3 is TGTGCCAGCAGCTACAGGGGGCTAGACTCGGGGAATAAGCAGTTCTTC. Amino acids: CASSYRGLDSGNKQFF. Filled out from reference TRBV7-9 and TRBJ2-1, the complete variable domain reads DTGVSQNPRHKITKRGQNVTFRCDPISEHNRLYWYRQTLGQGPEFLTYFQNEAQLEKSRLLSDRFSAERPKGSFSTLEIQRTEQGDSAMYLCASSYRGLDSGNKQFFGPGTRLTVL.

In its sample, this clonotype was seen many times. The rearrangement joins TRBV12-3 or TRBV12-4 to TRBJ2-1, with 9 bases matching TRBD2. The CDR3 runs to 16 residues. The ends lost 5 bases at V and 2 bases at J; junction bases unmatched: 7. CDR3: CASSIMRGRAYNEQFF. The CDR3 DNA follows: TGTGCCAGCAGTATCATGCGCGGGAGGGCCTACAATGAGCAGTTCTTC.

The V gene is TRBV4-2, the J gene TRBJ2-7; 11 bases agree with TRBD2. The germline CDR1 and CDR2 sequences are LGHNA and YNFKEQ. V shed 0 bases, J shed 6 bases, and the junction held 10 bases outside the gene matches. The CDR3 contains 17 residues. CDR3 in DNA: TGTGCCAGCAGCCAAGATACCACTAGCGGGAGTTATTTCGAGCAGTACTTC. It yields the protein CASSQDTTSGSYFEQYF.

This chain joins TRBV7-9 and TRBJ2-5, with D possibly being TRBD1 (6 bases). The CDR3 runs to 19 residues. The V gene's germline CDR1 is SEHNR and CDR2 FQNEAQ (reference sequence). Trimming cost V 4 bases and J 7 bases, with 31 bases left between them. This CDR3 reads CASSSRSTGRPQELGTQYF. The DNA of the CDR3 is TGTGCCAGCAGCTCCCGCTCGACAGGCAGACCCCAAGAATTAGGGACCCAGTACTTC.

The table lists this clonotype with many counts. The rearrangement joins TRBV28 to TRBJ2-7; 11 positions agree with TRBD1. Per the germline V gene, CDR1 is MDHEN and CDR2 is SYDVKM. The CDR3 length is 16 residues. V was pared by 2 bases and J by 2 bases, with 5 bases of the junction left unmatched. The CDR3 reads CASSLNPGQGAYEQYF. The DNA for the CDR3 is TGTGCCAGCAGTTTAAATCCGGGACAGGGGGCCTACGAGCAGTACTTC.

At least ten counts were recorded for this clonotype. The V gene is TRBV28, the J gene TRBJ2-7, with TRBD2 matching over 11 bases. This CDR3 has 14 residues. CDR1 and CDR2 from the germline V gene are MDHEN and SYDVKM. V lost 6 bases to trimming and J lost 7 bases; unmatched junction nucleotides: 8. CDR3 protein: CASRPSGRPREQYF. The CDR3 bases are TGTGCCAGCAGACCTAGCGGGAGGCCACGGGAGCAGTACTTC.

At least ten counts were recorded for this clonotype. V is TRBV28 and J is TRBJ1-1, with D unclear. This CDR3 comprises 14 residues. Germline values: CDR1 MDHEN, CDR2 SYDVKM. Trimming stripped 4 bases from V and 0 bases from J, with 9 bases between. The DNA of the CDR3 is TGTGCCAGCAGTTCCCGGGCCATGAACACTGAAGCTTTCTTT. Translating gives CASSSRAMNTEAFF. Based on the CDR3 plus reference TRBV28 and TRBJ1-1, the full variable domain is DVKVTQSSRYLVKRTGEKVFLECVQDMDHENMFWYRQDPGLGLRLIYFSYDVKMKEKGDIPEGYSVSREKKERFSLILESASTNQTSMYLCASSSRAMNTEAFFGQGTRLTVV.

This clonotype was detected ten times or more. The V and J genes are TRBV2 and TRBJ1-1; tentative D call: TRBD1 (5 bases). In germline, CDR1 is SNHLY, CDR2 FYNNEI. The ends were cut back, 4 bases at V and 11 bases at J, with 20 bases in the middle. The CDR3 totals 14 residues. The CDR3 DNA reads TGTGCCAGCAGTGCCCGGACATATGATAGTCCGGCTTTCTTT. Amino acid sequence: CASSARTYDSPAFF.

The V and J genes are TRBV20-1 and TRBJ1-2; TRBD1 is a possible D gene (5 bases). V gave up 8 bases and J gave up 3 bases, with 13 bases separating them. The CDR3 covers 12 residues. From germline, CDR1 is DFQATT and CDR2 SNEGSKA (reference sequence). The CDR3 sequence: CSPSGGDYGYTF. CDR3 bases: TGCAGTCCAAGCGGAGGGGACTATGGCTACACCTTC.